This T cell receptor beta chain was identified during a study of blood T cell repertoires in COVID-19. Looking at the study overall: Samples taken during acute and convalescent COVID-19 were collected in the United States, Italy and Spain. Nucleic acid was either cDNA or gDNA, and it came from T cells, B-cell-depleted T cells, or PBMCs.

Trimming took 6 bases from V and 4 from J; bases not matched to a gene: 15. Per germline, CDR1 KGHSH and CDR2 LQKENI. The CDR3 contains 17 residues. During active infection, Seattle patients enrolled and were then monitored through disease. The protocol was immunoSEQ multiplex PCR, while the TCRdb copy is restricted to in-frame clones and leaves out a portion. Altogether 110,000 or so clones are present, more than 70% being singletons, with the ten largest covering more than 5%. The receptor's source is a woman in her sixties or seventies with COVID-19, enrolled during active disease. This chain joins TRBV18 and TRBJ2-3; 8 positions match TRBD2. The sequenced sample was peripheral blood. The CDR3 DNA follows: TGTGCCAGCTCTCATTTGGTTGGGAGCGGGGGATCAGATACGCAGTATTTT. It is translated as CASSHLVGSGGSDTQYF. The full variable domain, rest sourced from reference TRBV18 and TRBJ2-3, is NAGVMQNPRHLVRRRGQEARLRCSPMKGHSHVYWYRQLPEEGLKFMVYLQKENIIDESGMPKERFSAEFPKEGPSILRIQQVVRGDSAAYFCASSHLVGSGGSDTQYFGPGTRLTVL.